This TCR beta chain was retrieved from a study of cytomegalovirus exposure and HLA in healthy donors. Trimming pared 0 bases from V and 8 bases from J, leaving 13 bases between. The CDR3 sequence is 14 residues long. CDR1 MNHEY and CDR2 SVGAGI come from the germline V gene. General study results and limits: The study put around 180 TCR beta chains on its list as cytomegalovirus-associated. The availability of immune exposure information extended only to CMV serostatus.

About this clone itself: Its antigen is as yet unknown.

The PCR made use of 60 Vbeta and 13 Jbeta primers. Using immunoSEQ multiplex PCR, the repertoire was profiled, and TCRdb retains in-frame clones only, with some absent. The table has some 170,000 clones, 78% seen once. The sequencing input was PBMCs. This TCR derives from a female donor in good health and CMV-seronegative. The V gene is TRBV6-5, the J gene TRBJ1-2; D is unresolved. The CDR3 nucleotides read TGTGCCAGCAGTTACTCAGACCTGAGGGAAGGCTACACCTTC. Translated, it gives CASSYSDLREGYTF.